Shown below are 25 T cell receptor beta chains from a single sample sequenced in a study of cytomegalovirus exposure and HLA in healthy donors. In the PCR, 60 Vbeta and 13 Jbeta primers were used. Clones were read by immunoSEQ multiplex PCR, and TCRdb kept only the in-frame ones, dropping some. Here the sample spans 130,000 or so clones, 70% to 85% being singletons. Sequencing was performed on PBMCs. These receptors originate from a woman aged 18 to 35 in good health and CMV-seropositive.

The chain combines TRBV18 with TRBJ2-5, with TRBD2 matching 10 bases. The CDR3 consists of 13 residues. Trimming cost V 3 bases and J 5 bases; bases outside gene matches: 0. CDR1 is KGHSH and CDR2 is LQKENI in the germline V gene. This CDR3 reads CASSPTSGETQYF. The CDR3 coding sequence is TGTGCCAGCTCACCGACTAGCGGGGAGACCCAGTACTTC.

This clone came up once. Germline and junction disagree at one end, which may indicate a read error. This chain links TRBV7-9 with TRBJ2-3; D possibly corresponds to TRBD1 (5 bases). Per the germline V gene, CDR1 is SEHNR and CDR2 is FQNEAQ (reference sequence). This CDR3 comprises 15 residues. For the CDR3, the DNA is TGTTCCAGCAGCTTAGTCCAGGGATTCACAGATACGCAGTATTTT. Its protein product is CSSSLVQGFTDTQYF.

The gene calls are TRBV30 and TRBJ1-6, with unresolved D. This CDR3 comprises 16 residues. Trimming removed 2 bases at V and 9 bases at J, with 20 bases between. Germline assignment: CDR1 GTSNPN and CDR2 SVGIG (reference sequence). CDR3 DNA: TGTGCCTGGAGTTCCGGGGTTCGGATATATGGTTCACCCCTCCACTTT. This codes for CAWSSGVRIYGSPLHF.

This chain joins TRBV5-5 and TRBJ2-2; D is uncertain. Germline V gene sequence: CDR1 SGHKS, CDR2 YYEKEE (reference sequence). V was shortened by 4 bases and J by 4 bases, with 14 bases between the two germline ends. The CDR3 totals 15 residues. The CDR3 spells CASSLSPSGTGELFF. In nucleotides, the CDR3 is TGTGCCAGCAGCCTATCCCCTTCGGGCACCGGGGAGCTGTTTTTT. Based on the CDR3 plus reference TRBV5-5 and TRBJ2-2, the full variable domain is DAGVTQSPTHLIKTRGQQVTLRCSPISGHKSVSWYQQVLGQGPQFIFQYYEKEERGRGNFPDRFSARQFPNYSSELNVNALLLGDSALYLCASSLSPSGTGELFFGEGSRLTVL.

The genes are TRBV30 and TRBJ2-1; a possible D gene is TRBD1 (6 bases). The CDR3 is 11 amino acids. The germline CDR1 and CDR2 sequences are GTSNPN and SVGIG (reference sequence). V lost 5 bases to trimming and J lost 7 bases, with 9 bases between them. The DNA for the CDR3 is TGTGCCTGGCTCAGGGGTAATGAGCAGTTCTTC. The encoded protein is CAWLRGNEQFF. Complete variable domain (other parts from reference TRBV30 and TRBJ2-1): SQTIHQWPATLVQPVGSPLSLECTVEGTSNPNLYWYRQAAGRGLQLLFYSVGIGQISSEVPQNLSASRPQDRQFILSSKKLLLSDSGFYLCAWLRGNEQFFGPGTRLTVL.

This clone was detected once. The chain couples TRBV5-1 to TRBJ1-6; 8 nucleotides agree with TRBD1. The CDR3 loop spans 15 amino acids. Germline V gives CDR1 SGHRS, CDR2 YFSETQ. Trimming removed 4 bases from V and 10 bases from J; junction bases left unmatched: 10. The CDR3 DNA reads as TGCGCCAGCAGCGACTGGGACAGGACCTTATCACCCCTCCACTTT. Protein: CASSDWDRTLSPLHF.

This clone was recorded once. The junction departs from germline at one end; a sequencing error may be responsible. The rearrangement joins TRBV7-9 to TRBJ1-2; TRBD1 matches 7 bases. Germline loops: CDR1 SEHNR, CDR2 FQNEAQ (reference sequence). The CDR3 length is 14 residues. Here the CDR3 DNA reads TGTTCCAGCAGCTCGACAGGGTCGGAATATGGCTACACCTTC. This encodes CSSSSTGSEYGYTF.

CDR3 residues: CASGRGRDTEAFF. The CDR3 DNA sequence: TGTGCCAGCGGGCGGGGGAGGGACACTGAAGCTTTCTTT. The V call is TRBV9, the J call TRBJ1-1; perhaps TRBD1 as D (5 bases). V was clipped by 7 bases and J by 3 bases, with 13 bases between them. This CDR3 has 13 amino acids. The V gene's germline CDR1 is SGDLS and CDR2 YYNGEE.

The V gene is TRBV2, the J gene TRBJ2-2; possibly TRBD1 for D (6 bases). V was shortened by 2 bases and J by 4 bases, with 14 bases between the two germline ends. This CDR3 is 16 amino acids long. CDR1 and CDR2 from the germline V gene are SNHLY and FYNNEI. The CDR3 nucleotides are TGTGCCAGCAGTGAACAGGACAGCAAATTCACCGGGGAGCTGTTTTTT. Its protein is CASSEQDSKFTGELFF.

CDR3 nucleotides: TGTGCCAGCAGCGCAGGATTTAGCGGGGGGGCCGGGTACGAGCAGTACTTC. This sequence encodes CASSAGFSGGAGYEQYF. J is TRBJ2-7 and V is TRBV7-6; 11 bases are shared with TRBD2. V lost 5 bases, J lost 4 bases, and 13 bases stayed unmatched. Germline CDR1 and CDR2: SGHVS and FNYEAQ. The CDR3 loop spans 17 amino acids.

V gene TRBV11-3 combines with J gene TRBJ2-3, with 10 bases identical to TRBD2. From germline, CDR1 is SGHNT and CDR2 YENEEA. V shed 0 bases and J 2 bases; nucleotides not matched to a gene: 8. This CDR3 contains 18 residues. The CDR3 DNA reads as TGTGCCAGCAGCTTAGAAGGGCGGCTAGCGGGGGACACAGATACGCAGTATTTT. This gives the protein CASSLEGRLAGDTDTQYF. Supplemented by reference TRBV11-3 and TRBJ2-3, the full variable domain reads EAGVVQSPRYKIIEKKQPVAFWCNPISGHNTLYWYLQNLGQGPELLIRYENEEAVDDSQLPKDRFSAERLKGVDSTLKIQPAELGDSAVYLCASSLEGRLAGDTDTQYFGPGTRLTVL.

The V and J genes are TRBV25-1 and TRBJ2-2, with 9 bases identical to TRBD1. The germline gives CDR1 MGHDK, CDR2 SYGVNS. The V segment lost 4 bases and the J segment 5 bases; nucleotides outside the gene matches: 8. This CDR3 has 16 residues. The CDR3 loop is CASSGPGTGSTGELFF. The CDR3 nucleotides are TGTGCCAGCAGTGGGCCCGGGACAGGGTCAACCGGGGAGCTGTTTTTT.

This clone was observed a single time. Other nucleotide sequences from this sample produce the same CDR3. The rearrangement uses TRBV10-2 and TRBJ2-7; 7 bases are a match to TRBD2. This CDR3 contains 12 residues. From germline, CDR1 is WSHSY and CDR2 SAAADI. V gave up 4 bases and J gave up 5 bases; unmatched junction bases: 2. The CDR3 bases are TGCGCCAGCAGTGGCGGGGGAAACGAGCAGTACTTC. Its protein product is CASSGGGNEQYF.

Concerning this clone itself: The junction and the germline gene differ at one end; a read error may be behind it. The gene calls are TRBV7-9 and TRBJ2-7; D remains unclear. Germline V lookup: CDR1 SEHNR, CDR2 FQNEAQ (reference sequence). This CDR3 is 11 amino acids long. Written as DNA, the CDR3 is TGTTCCAGCAGCTTTAGCCACGAGCAGTACTTC. It specifies CSSSFSHEQYF. Supplemented by reference TRBV7-9 and TRBJ2-7, the full variable domain reads DTGVSQNPRHKITKRGQNVTFRCDPISEHNRLYWYRQTLGQGPEFLTYFQNEAQLEKSRLLSDRFSAERPKGSFSTLEIQRTEQGDSAMYLCSSSFSHEQYFGPGTRLTVT.

V is TRBV21-1 and J is TRBJ1-2; TRBD1, as called in the table, went unchecked against the DNA. TRBV21-1 has pseudogene status. The CDR3 extends over 14 amino acids. CDR3 nucleotides: TGTGCCAGCAGCAAGGGGGCCCTATACTATGGCTACACCTTC. Its translation is CASSKGALYYGYTF.

The gene calls are TRBV5-1 and TRBJ1-1, with 7 bases identical to TRBD1. In germline, CDR1 is SGHRS, CDR2 YFSETQ. CDR3 size: 15 residues. The V gene end was trimmed by 0 bases and the J gene end by 3 bases; junction bases not matched to a gene: 5. In DNA form, the CDR3 reads TGCGCCAGCAGCTTGGCCGGGACAGTCGACACTGAAGCTTTCTTT. Its translation: CASSLAGTVDTEAFF.

The chain joins TRBV2 to TRBJ2-7; a weak D match, TRBD1 (8 bases). The CDR3 sequence is 13 residues long. Trimming took 4 bases from V and 5 from J, leaving 12 bases between them. Germline values: CDR1 SNHLY, CDR2 FYNNEI. In DNA form, the CDR3 reads TGTGCCAGCAGTGGACAGGGGAGGGACGAGCAGTACTTC. It is translated as CASSGQGRDEQYF.

About this clone itself: One end of the junction does not line up with germline, which may come from a read error. The J gene is TRBJ2-6, the V gene TRBV5-1; 7 positions agree with TRBD1. This CDR3 is 15 amino acids long. Germline CDR1 SGHRS, CDR2 YFSETQ. CDR3 region: CASSPMGAGGNVLTF. Here the CDR3 DNA reads TGCGCCAGCAGCCCTATGGGGGCAGGGGGCAACGTCCTGACTTTC.

The chain carries TRBV25-1 and TRBJ2-3, with D unresolved. CDR1 is MGHDK and CDR2 is SYGVNS in the germline V gene. The CDR3 is made up of 12 amino acids. V was trimmed by 7 bases and J by 2 bases, leaving 7 bases between them. The CDR3 sequence: CASTGPTDTQYF. The CDR3 DNA is TGTGCCAGCACAGGCCCCACAGATACGCAGTATTTT.

The chain has TRBV9 and TRBJ1-6; perhaps TRBD1 as D (5 bases). This CDR3 contains 14 residues. Trimming took off 1 base at V and 9 bases at J, with 11 bases between the two ends. Germline assignment: CDR1 SGDLS and CDR2 YYNGEE. CDR3 coding DNA: TGTGCCAGCAGCGTAAACGGGGGTCTTTCACCCCTCCACTTT. It yields the protein CASSVNGGLSPLHF.

V and J are TRBV6-1 and TRBJ2-7, with D possibly matching TRBD1 (6 bases). This CDR3 comprises 15 residues. Germline assignment: CDR1 MNHNS and CDR2 SASEGT. V lost 7 bases, J lost 4 bases, and 20 bases lay in between. The CDR3: CASIPPVGQGYEQYF. DNA for the CDR3: TGTGCCAGCATTCCCCCGGTGGGTCAGGGGTACGAGCAGTACTTC.

The chain recombines TRBV5-1 with TRBJ2-2; TRBD2 matches at 8 bases. With 0 bases clipped from V and 5 bases from J, the junction kept 9 bases outside the gene matches. The CDR3 totals 17 residues. From germline, CDR1 is SGHRS and CDR2 YFSETQ. This CDR3 is CASSLGPQRGTTGELFF. DNA for the CDR3: TGCGCCAGCAGCTTGGGTCCCCAGCGGGGGACGACCGGGGAGCTGTTTTTT.

This clone has a single count. The chain couples TRBV6-5 to TRBJ1-2; 9 bases agree with TRBD1. Germline loops: CDR1 MNHEY, CDR2 SVGAGI. The CDR3 sequence is 11 residues long. The V and J ends lost 10 bases and 5 bases, in that order; junction bases with no gene match: 2. The DNA for the CDR3 is TGTGCCACGGGACAGGGATATGGCTACACCTTC. Its translation is CATGQGYGYTF.

This clone was counted once. The J gene is TRBJ1-5, the V gene TRBV10-3; no clear D gene. The CDR3 extends over 13 amino acids. CDR1 is ENHRY, CDR2 SYGVKD, per germline. The V end was cut by 10 bases, the J end by 2 bases, with 12 bases between. The CDR3 coding sequence is TGTGCCACGGACGCCGGGGGCAATCAGCCCCAGCATTTT. Its translation: CATDAGGNQPQHF.

The rearrangement uses TRBV5-4 and TRBJ2-5; D is possibly TRBD2 (5 bases). Germline V gene sequence: CDR1 SGHNT, CDR2 YYREEE (reference sequence). The CDR3 length is 14 residues. The V end lost 4 bases, the J end lost 9 bases, and 19 bases lay between the germline ends. The CDR3 region is CASSPPGVKEAQYF. DNA of the CDR3: TGTGCCAGCAGCCCCCCCGGTGTCAAGGAGGCCCAGTACTTC.